The 20 T cell receptor beta chains listed next were all sequenced from one sample in a study of blood T cell repertoires in COVID-19. Data came from immunoSEQ multiplex PCR; TCRdb stores just in-frame clones and leaves some out. This sample has about 170,000 clones, with about 85% found just once. The sample comprised peripheral blood. The receptors here all came from a human donor with acute or convalescent COVID-19. The donor label of this sample is uncertain.

The rearrangement joins TRBV28 to TRBJ1-4, with 7 nucleotides matching TRBD1. The V gene's germline CDR1 is MDHEN and CDR2 SYDVKM. The CDR3 consists of 16 residues. V lost 6 bases, J lost 10 bases, and 17 bases stayed unmatched. In nucleotides, the CDR3 is TGTGCCAGCAGACCGCCGGGACAGCGAGGGGTGGGAAAACTGTTTTTT. Protein product: CASRPPGQRGVGKLFF.

The rearrangement uses TRBV9 and TRBJ2-5, with 9 positions matching TRBD2. CDR1 is SGDLS, CDR2 YYNGEE, per germline. The CDR3 totals 15 residues. V lost 2 bases and J lost 5; bases outside the gene matches: 7. The CDR3 sequence is CASSVGAGGPETQYF. CDR3 sequence (DNA): TGTGCCAGCAGCGTCGGGGCGGGGGGGCCCGAGACCCAGTACTTC.

The chain uses TRBV9 and TRBJ1-5; 11 bases are shared with TRBD1. J lost 7 bases, V lost 7 bases, and 7 bases had no gene match. The V gene's germline CDR1 is SGDLS and CDR2 YYNGEE. The CDR3 has 14 amino acids. The DNA of the CDR3 is TGTGCCAGCGCAGGGACAGGGGGAGGGCAGCCCCAGCATTTT. Protein product: CASAGTGGGQPQHF.

The chain carries TRBV18 and TRBJ1-4; D is possibly TRBD1 (6 bases). V was trimmed by 6 bases and J by 0 bases, leaving 14 bases between them. Germline CDR1 and CDR2: KGHSH and LQKENI. The CDR3 contains 16 residues. This chain's CDR3 is CASSGTTAATNEKLFF. CDR3 nucleotides: TGTGCCAGCTCTGGGACAACGGCGGCAACTAATGAAAAACTGTTTTTT. Filled out from reference TRBV18 and TRBJ1-4, the complete variable domain reads NAGVMQNPRHLVRRRGQEARLRCSPMKGHSHVYWYRQLPEEGLKFMVYLQKENIIDESGMPKERFSAEFPKEGPSILRIQQVVRGDSAAYFCASSGTTAATNEKLFFGSGTQLSVL.

The rearrangement links TRBV19 to TRBJ1-2; 7 nucleotides match TRBD1. J gave up 5 bases and V 4 bases, and 7 bases lay outside the gene matches. Germline-derived CDR1 and CDR2 are LNHDA and SQIVND (reference sequence). This CDR3 has 14 residues. CDR3 DNA: TGTGCCAGTAGTAGGAGGGGACAGATTTATGGCTACACCTTC. Translating gives CASSRRGQIYGYTF.

The chain combines TRBV30 with TRBJ1-1; D gene uncertain. The CDR3 has 14 amino acids. Germline assignment: CDR1 GTSNPN and CDR2 SVGIG (reference sequence). V was shortened by 5 bases and J by 4 bases, with 17 bases between the two germline ends. The CDR3 region has the DNA TGTGCCTGGGGGCGCGGACTCAGCGTCACTGAAGCTTTCTTT. It encodes CAWGRGLSVTEAFF.

This chain connects TRBV9 to TRBJ1-2; D might be TRBD1 (6 bases). The germline gives CDR1 SGDLS, CDR2 YYNGEE. V was trimmed by 0 bases and J by 2 bases, leaving 11 bases between them. The CDR3 consists of 15 residues. The DNA for the CDR3 is TGTGCCAGCAGCGTAGAACAGGGTCACAACTATGGCTACACCTTC. It encodes CASSVEQGHNYGYTF.

This clone is deemed medium-sized. The chain recombines TRBV6-5 with TRBJ2-7; D gene ambiguous. Deletions cut 2 bases from V and 1 base from J, with 6 bases between. The length of the CDR3 is 13 residues. The germline V gene encodes CDR1 MNHEY and CDR2 SVGAGI. Written as DNA, the CDR3 is TGTGCCAGCAGTTACGTCGGGTCCTACGAGCAGTACTTC. Translated: CASSYVGSYEQYF.

The count of this clone is one. The gene calls are TRBV19 and TRBJ1-2, with 8 bases fitting TRBD1. After removal of 7 bases from V and 2 bases from J, the junction contained 3 bases not matched to a gene. Germline assignment: CDR1 LNHDA and CDR2 SQIVND (reference sequence). CDR3 size: 13 residues. The CDR3 is CASNNRGNYGYTF. The CDR3 nucleotides read TGTGCCAGTAATAACAGGGGGAACTATGGCTACACCTTC.

This clone was detected once. This chain joins TRBV6-6 and TRBJ2-7, with TRBD2 matching 8 bases. The CDR3 runs to 17 residues. V lost 5 bases to trimming and J lost 3 bases; unmatched junction nucleotides: 15. In germline, CDR1 is MNHNY, CDR2 SVGAGI (reference sequence). CDR3 coding DNA: TGTGCCAGCAGTCCCTCGTTGCGGGGGGTTTCATTCTACGAGCAGTACTTC. It yields the protein CASSPSLRGVSFYEQYF.

The chain employs TRBV30 and TRBJ2-3; 8 positions match TRBD2. This CDR3 has 16 amino acids. With 0 bases clipped from V and 0 bases from J, the junction kept 5 bases outside the gene matches. The germline gives CDR1 GTSNPN, CDR2 SVGIG (reference sequence). CDR3: CAWSVSRGGSTDTQYF. CDR3 nucleotide sequence: TGTGCCTGGAGTGTAAGTCGGGGGGGGAGCACAGATACGCAGTATTTT.

This rearrangement joins TRBV28 to TRBJ2-5, with D perhaps TRBD2 (5 bases). The CDR3 covers 14 residues. The germline V gene encodes CDR1 MDHEN and CDR2 SYDVKM. Trimming left V 2 bases short and J 5 bases short, with 12 bases between. CDR3 nucleotides: TGTGCCAGCAGTTTAGGGAGATTGAGGGAGACCCAGTACTTC. It encodes CASSLGRLRETQYF. The whole variable domain, filled in from reference TRBV28 and TRBJ2-5, reads DVKVTQSSRYLVKRTGEKVFLECVQDMDHENMFWYRQDPGLGLRLIYFSYDVKMKEKGDIPEGYSVSREKKERFSLILESASTNQTSMYLCASSLGRLRETQYFGPGTRLLVL.

The rearrangement joins TRBV27 to TRBJ2-5; 7 bases are a match to TRBD1. Germline loops: CDR1 MNHEY, CDR2 SMNVEV (reference sequence). This CDR3 is built from 15 residues. V lost 5 bases and J lost 7; bases outside the gene matches: 13. The CDR3 DNA follows: TGTGCCAGCAGTCCCTACGAACAGGGGTTGGGGACCCAGTACTTC. Protein: CASSPYEQGLGTQYF.

This clone was counted once. V and J are TRBV27 and TRBJ2-5; TRBD2 agrees at 12 bases. The CDR3 runs 16 residues. The V gene end was trimmed by 2 bases and the J gene end by 4 bases; junction bases not matched to a gene: 5. The germline V gene has CDR1 MNHEY and CDR2 SMNVEV (reference sequence). The CDR3 spells CASSLHASGGGETQYF. Written as DNA, the CDR3 is TGTGCCAGCAGTTTACATGCTAGCGGGGGGGGAGAGACCCAGTACTTC.

This clone was seen a single time. The chain couples TRBV18 to TRBJ1-1; D is uncertain. This CDR3 comprises 14 residues. Germline CDR1 KGHSH, CDR2 LQKENI. V lost 3 bases to trimming and J lost 8 bases, with 16 bases between them. The CDR3 nucleotides read TGTGCCAGCTCACCCAACGCCGGCGGAAACGAAGCTTTCTTT. It encodes CASSPNAGGNEAFF.

Only a few counts were recorded for this clone. The rearrangement joins TRBV7-8 to TRBJ1-1; possibly TRBD1 for D (6 bases). Trimming shortened V by 5 bases and J by 7 bases, and 20 bases separated the two germline ends. The CDR3 runs 15 residues. The germline CDR1 and CDR2 sequences are SGHVS and FQNEAQ. CDR3 coding DNA: TGTGCCAGCAGCGACCTACTACTACAGGGTCGTGAAGCTTTCTTT. Amino acids: CASSDLLLQGREAFF.

The chain employs TRBV30 and TRBJ1-1; TRBD1 agrees at 8 bases. The CDR3 sequence is 14 residues long. The V segment lost 1 base and the J segment 2 bases; nucleotides outside the gene matches: 3. Germline V gene lookup returns CDR1 GTSNPN and CDR2 SVGIG (reference sequence). This chain's CDR3 is CAWSGGTGNTEAFF. The CDR3, as DNA: TGTGCCTGGAGTGGAGGGACAGGTAACACTGAAGCTTTCTTT. The full variable domain, its missing parts supplied by reference TRBV30 and TRBJ1-1, is SQTIHQWPATLVQPVGSPLSLECTVEGTSNPNLYWYRQAAGRGLQLLFYSVGIGQISSEVPQNLSASRPQDRQFILSSKKLLLSDSGFYLCAWSGGTGNTEAFFGQGTRLTVV.

This clone showed up just once. J is TRBJ1-6 and V is TRBV25-1; 7 bases line up with TRBD1. This CDR3 has 13 residues. With 8 bases clipped from V and 9 bases from J, the junction kept 7 bases outside the gene matches. CDR1 and CDR2 (germline): MGHDK, SYGVNS. The CDR3 DNA sequence: TGTGCCAGCGGGGGACAGTTCGGTTCACCCCTCCACTTT. This gives the protein CASGGQFGSPLHF.

CDR3 residues: CASSGPGQGIYEQYF. DNA for the CDR3: TGTGCCAGCAGTGGTCCGGGACAGGGGATCTACGAGCAGTACTTC. The rearrangement links TRBV6-2 or TRBV6-3 to TRBJ2-7; 10 positions agree with TRBD1. Losses at the gene ends were 5 bases for V and 3 bases for J; bases not matched to a gene: 7. The germline V gene has CDR1 MNHEY and CDR2 SVGEGT. CDR3 size: 15 residues.

The chain uses TRBV16 and TRBJ1-4, with 8 nucleotides matching TRBD1. The CDR3 runs to 14 residues. Germline loops: CDR1 KGHSY, CDR2 FQNENV. V dropped 4 bases and J dropped 4; count of bases not matched to a gene: 2. CDR3 sequence (DNA): TGTGCCAGCAGCCCAGGGGGCAGTAATGAAAAACTGTTTTTT. Amino acids: CASSPGGSNEKLFF.